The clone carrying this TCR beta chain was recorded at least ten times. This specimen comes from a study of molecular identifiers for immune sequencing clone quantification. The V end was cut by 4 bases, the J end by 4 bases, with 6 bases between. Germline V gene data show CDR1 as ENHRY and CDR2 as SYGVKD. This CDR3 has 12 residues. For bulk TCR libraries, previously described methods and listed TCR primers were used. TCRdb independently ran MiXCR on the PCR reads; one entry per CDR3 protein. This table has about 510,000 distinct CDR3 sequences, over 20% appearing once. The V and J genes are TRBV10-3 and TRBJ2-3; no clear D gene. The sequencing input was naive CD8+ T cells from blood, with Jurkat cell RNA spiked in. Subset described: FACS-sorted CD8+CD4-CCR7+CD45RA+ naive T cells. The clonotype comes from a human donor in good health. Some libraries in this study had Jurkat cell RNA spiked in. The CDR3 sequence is CAISGEADTQYF. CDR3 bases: TGTGCCATCAGTGGAGAGGCAGATACGCAGTATTTT.